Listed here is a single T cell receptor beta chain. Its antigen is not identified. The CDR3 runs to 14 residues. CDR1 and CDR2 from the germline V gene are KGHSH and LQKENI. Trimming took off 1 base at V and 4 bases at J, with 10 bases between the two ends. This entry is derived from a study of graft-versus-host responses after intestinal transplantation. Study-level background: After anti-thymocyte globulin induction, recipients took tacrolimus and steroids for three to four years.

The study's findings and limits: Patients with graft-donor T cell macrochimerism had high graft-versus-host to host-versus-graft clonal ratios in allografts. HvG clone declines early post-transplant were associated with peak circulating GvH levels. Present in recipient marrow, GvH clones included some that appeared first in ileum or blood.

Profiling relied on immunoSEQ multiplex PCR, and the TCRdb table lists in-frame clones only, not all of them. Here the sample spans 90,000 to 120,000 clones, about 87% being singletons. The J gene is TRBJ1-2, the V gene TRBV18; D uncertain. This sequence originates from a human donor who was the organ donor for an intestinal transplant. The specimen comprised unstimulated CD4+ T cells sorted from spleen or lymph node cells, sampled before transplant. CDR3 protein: CASSPREASYGYTF. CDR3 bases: TGTGCCAGCTCACCACGGGAGGCAAGCTATGGCTACACCTTC.